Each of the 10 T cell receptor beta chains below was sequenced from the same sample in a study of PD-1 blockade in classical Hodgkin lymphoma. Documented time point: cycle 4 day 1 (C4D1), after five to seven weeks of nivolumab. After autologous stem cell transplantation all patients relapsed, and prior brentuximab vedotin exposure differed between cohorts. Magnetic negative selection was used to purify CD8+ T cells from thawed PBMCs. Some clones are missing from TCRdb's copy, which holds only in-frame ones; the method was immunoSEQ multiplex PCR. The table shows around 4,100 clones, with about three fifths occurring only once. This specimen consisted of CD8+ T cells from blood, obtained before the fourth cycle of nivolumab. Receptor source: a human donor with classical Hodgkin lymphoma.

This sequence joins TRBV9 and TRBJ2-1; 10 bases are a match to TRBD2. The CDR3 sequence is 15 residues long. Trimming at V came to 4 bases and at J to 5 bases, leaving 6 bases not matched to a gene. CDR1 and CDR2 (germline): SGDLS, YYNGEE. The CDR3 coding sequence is TGTGCCAGCAGCCGTGGGACTAGCGATAACAATGAGCAGTTCTTC. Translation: CASSRGTSDNNEQFF.

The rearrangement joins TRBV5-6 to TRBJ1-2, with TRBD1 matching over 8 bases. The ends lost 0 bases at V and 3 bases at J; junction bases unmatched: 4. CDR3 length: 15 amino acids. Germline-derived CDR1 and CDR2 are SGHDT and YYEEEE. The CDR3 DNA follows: TGTGCCAGCAGCTTGGGACAGGGGAGGGACTATGGCTACACCTTC. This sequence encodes CASSLGQGRDYGYTF.

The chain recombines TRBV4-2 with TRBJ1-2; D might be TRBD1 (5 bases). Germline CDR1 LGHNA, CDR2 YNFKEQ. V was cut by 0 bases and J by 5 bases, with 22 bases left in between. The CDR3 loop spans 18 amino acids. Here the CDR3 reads CASSQDLAEATVPYGYTF. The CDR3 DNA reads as TGTGCCAGCAGCCAAGATTTGGCCGAGGCGACAGTCCCGTATGGCTACACCTTC.

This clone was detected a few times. CDR3 loop: CASSFGGNRGEQFF. The DNA for the CDR3 is TGTGCCAGCAGTTTTGGCGGGAATAGAGGTGAGCAGTTCTTC. The rearrangement uses TRBV6-5 and TRBJ2-1, with D perhaps matching TRBD2 (6 bases). Trimming shortened V by 4 bases and J by 9 bases, and 16 bases separated the two germline ends. This CDR3 region has 14 residues. The germline CDR1 and CDR2 sequences are MNHEY and SVGAGI.

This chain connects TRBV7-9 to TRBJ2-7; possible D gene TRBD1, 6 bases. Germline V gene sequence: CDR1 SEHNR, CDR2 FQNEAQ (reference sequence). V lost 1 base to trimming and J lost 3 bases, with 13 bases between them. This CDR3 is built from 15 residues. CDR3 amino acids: CASSLGEGQLYEQYF. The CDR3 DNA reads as TGTGCCAGCAGCTTAGGGGAAGGACAGCTCTACGAGCAGTACTTC.

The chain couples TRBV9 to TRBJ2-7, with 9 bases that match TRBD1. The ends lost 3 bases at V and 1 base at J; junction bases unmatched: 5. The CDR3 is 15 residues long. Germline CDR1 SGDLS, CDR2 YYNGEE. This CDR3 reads CASSEGQGSSYEQYF. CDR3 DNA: TGTGCCAGCAGCGAAGGACAGGGGTCATCCTACGAGCAGTACTTC.

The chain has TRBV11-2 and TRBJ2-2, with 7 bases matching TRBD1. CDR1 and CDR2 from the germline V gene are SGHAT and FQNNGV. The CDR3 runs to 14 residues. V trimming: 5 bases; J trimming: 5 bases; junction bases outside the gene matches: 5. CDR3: CASSPGTETGELFF. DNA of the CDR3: TGTGCCAGCAGCCCGGGGACAGAGACCGGGGAGCTGTTTTTT.

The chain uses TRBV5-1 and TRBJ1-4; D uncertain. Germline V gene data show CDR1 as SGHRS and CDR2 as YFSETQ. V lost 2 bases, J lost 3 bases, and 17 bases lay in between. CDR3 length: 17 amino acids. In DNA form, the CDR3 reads TGCGCCAGCAGCTTTACAGAATCTATCCAGTCTAATGAAAAACTGTTTTTT. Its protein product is CASSFTESIQSNEKLFF.

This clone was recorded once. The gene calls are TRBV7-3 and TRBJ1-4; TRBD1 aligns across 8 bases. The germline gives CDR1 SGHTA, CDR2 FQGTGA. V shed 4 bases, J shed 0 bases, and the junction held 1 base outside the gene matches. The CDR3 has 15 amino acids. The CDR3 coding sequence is TGTGCCAGCAGCTCGACAGGGGCAACTAATGAAAAACTGTTTTTT. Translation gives CASSSTGATNEKLFF.

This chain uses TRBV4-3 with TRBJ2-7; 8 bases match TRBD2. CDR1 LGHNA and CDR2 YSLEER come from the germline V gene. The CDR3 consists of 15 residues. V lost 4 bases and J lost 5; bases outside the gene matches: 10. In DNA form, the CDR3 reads TGCGCCAGCAGCCGCAGTTCGGGAGGGCTCCACGAGCAGTACTTC. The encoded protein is CASSRSSGGLHEQYF.